The rows below give T cell receptor beta chains drawn from one sample of a study of cytomegalovirus exposure and HLA in healthy donors. Produced via immunoSEQ multiplex PCR; TCRdb's table is partial and in-frame only. The sample contains roughly 20,000 clones, about 80% of which appear only once. The specimen sequenced was PBMCs. These receptors all come from a human donor in good health. CDR3s include the opening cysteine and the closing phenylalanine or tryptophan. A D gene is named only where the DNA matches it firmly. A row's size may be missing; if present it is once, few, many or a size class.

TRBV19	-	-	TRBJ2-3	CASSMSRADTQYF	TGTGCCAGTAGTATGTCCAGGGCCGATACGCAGTATTTT
TRBV19	TRBD1	-	TRBJ2-5	CASSRDRGLRETQYF	TGTGCCAGTAGCAGGGACAGGGGGCTGCGAGAGACCCAGTACTTC
TRBV11-3	TRBD2	once	TRBJ2-1	CASSPFSGTSGRAQQFF	TGTGCCAGCAGCCCTTTCTCCGGGACTAGCGGGAGGGCCCAACAGTTCTTC
TRBV7-6	TRBD2	-	TRBJ2-1	CASSYSNSPWEGNEQFF	TGTGCCAGCAGCTACAGCAACTCCCCATGGGAGGGCAATGAGCAGTTCTTC
TRBV11-2	-	-	TRBJ1-2	CASSLLGGAMGYGYTF	TGTGCCAGCAGCTTATTAGGCGGTGCGATGGGCTATGGCTACACCTTC
TRBV6-6	-	-	TRBJ2-1	CASSSVGSGVYNEQFF	TGTGCCAGCAGTTCCGTTGGTAGCGGCGTATACAATGAGCAGTTCTTC
TRBV10-3	TRBD1	-	TRBJ2-7	CAISEQGAYEQYF	TGTGCCATCAGTGAGCAGGGGGCCTACGAGCAGTACTTC
TRBV15	TRBD2	-	TRBJ2-4	CATSRVLAGENIQYF	TGTGCCACCAGCAGAGTACTAGCGGGAGAGAACATTCAGTACTTC
TRBV11-2	TRBD1	few	TRBJ1-3	CASSPRDRDNTIYF	TGTGCCAGCAGCCCTCGGGACAGGGACAACACCATATATTTT
TRBV6-5	TRBD1	-	TRBJ1-1	CASSPSGTVIEAFF	TGTGCCAGCAGTCCTTCGGGGACAGTGATTGAAGCTTTCTTT
TRBV7-9	-	few	TRBJ2-4	CASSPAGEATQYF	TGTGCCAGCAGCCCCGCTGGGGAGGCGACTCAGTACTTC
TRBV15	TRBD1	-	TRBJ2-4	CATSREDRGVKNTQYF	TGTGCCACCAGCAGAGAAGACAGGGGTGTCAAAAACACTCAGTACTTC
TRBV19	-	-	TRBJ2-5	CASSIPGTQYF	TGTGCCAGTAGTATTCCGGGGACCCAGTACTTC
TRBV12-5	-	-	TRBJ2-3	CASGEWAPRDTQYF	TGTGCTAGTGGAGAGTGGGCCCCGCGAGATACGCAGTATTTT
TRBV5-4	TRBD2	-	TRBJ2-1	CASSLAGTSGYNEQFF	TGTGCCAGCAGCTTGGCAGGGACTAGCGGTTACAATGAGCAGTTCTTC
TRBV5-6	TRBD2	-	TRBJ2-4	CASLMGGPLAKNIQYF	TGTGCCAGCCTCATGGGAGGGCCTCTAGCCAAAAACATTCAGTACTTC
TRBV4-2	-	-	TRBJ2-7	CASSQGRLSYEQYF	TGTGCCAGCAGCCAAGGCAGGTTGTCCTACGAGCAGTACTTC
TRBV4-1	TRBD1	-	TRBJ1-5	CASSQEDRVYQPQHF	TGCGCCAGCAGCCAAGAGGACAGGGTCTATCAGCCCCAGCATTTT
TRBV7-2	-	-	TRBJ1-3	CASSLTSGAGNTIYF	TGTGCCAGCAGCTTAACGTCAGGGGCTGGAAACACCATATATTTT
TRBV9	TRBD2	-	TRBJ2-1	CASSVSSGRNNEQFF	TGTGCCAGCAGCGTATCTAGCGGGAGGAACAATGAGCAGTTCTTC
TRBV6-1	-	-	TRBJ1-2	CASSDPDYYGYTF	TGTGCCAGCAGTGATCCAGATTACTATGGCTACACCTTC
TRBV4-1	-	-	TRBJ1-1	CASSLQEGNAEAFF	TGCGCCAGCAGCCTCCAGGAGGGGAACGCTGAAGCTTTCTTT
TRBV2	TRBD2	-	TRBJ2-2	CASSASGRAGGELFF	TGTGCCAGCAGTGCGAGCGGGAGGGCCGGCGGGGAGCTGTTTTTT
TRBV25-1	TRBD1	-	TRBJ2-1	CASSGGGGHYAYNEQFF	TGTGCCAGCAGTGGAGGGGGCGGACATTACGCCTACAATGAGCAGTTCTTC
TRBV6-5	TRBD1	once	TRBJ2-2	CASRFDRGPTGELFF	TGTGCCAGCAGATTTGACAGGGGACCCACCGGGGAGCTGTTTTTT